A selection of T cell receptor beta chains follows, all from one sample in a study of blood T cell repertoires in COVID-19. The method was immunoSEQ multiplex PCR; TCRdb's version includes in-frame clones alone and lacks a portion of them. The table lists approximately 440,000 clones, roughly 88% of them singletons. The specimen sequenced was PBMCs or T cells enriched from blood (not recorded which). These receptors were taken from a man between 18 and 29 years old who had recovered from COVID-19. The CDR3 runs from the conserved cysteine through the conserved F or W. Each record gives: V gene, J gene, clone size, D gene, CDR3 DNA, CDR3 protein. The D gene is left open where the match is weak. The size of a clone is reported for some rows only, either as once, few or many, or as a class for expanded clones.

v_call: TRBV7-3
j_call: TRBJ2-1
clone_size: -
d_call: -
cdr3_nt: TGTGCCAGCAGCTTACTACCAGGGATAGGTAATGAGCAGTTCTTC
cdr3_aa: CASSLLPGIGNEQFF

v_call: TRBV5-1
j_call: TRBJ2-7
clone_size: -
d_call: TRBD2
cdr3_nt: TGCGCCAGCAGCTTTAGCGGGGCGGGCGAGCAGTACTTC
cdr3_aa: CASSFSGAGEQYF

v_call: TRBV3-1/TRBV3-2
j_call: TRBJ2-7
clone_size: -
d_call: TRBD2
cdr3_nt: TGTGCCAGCGGCCTTAGCGGGAGGGCACACGAGCAGTACTTC
cdr3_aa: CASGLSGRAHEQYF

v_call: TRBV11-3
j_call: TRBJ1-1
clone_size: -
d_call: -
cdr3_nt: TGTGCCAGCAGCCCGACAGGTATGAACACTGAAGCTTTCTTT
cdr3_aa: CASSPTGMNTEAFF

v_call: TRBV11-3
j_call: TRBJ1-1
clone_size: -
d_call: -
cdr3_nt: TGTGCCAGCAGCTTAGCCCCTCCGGTGAACACTGAAGCTTTCTTT
cdr3_aa: CASSLAPPVNTEAFF

v_call: TRBV21-1
j_call: TRBJ1-3
clone_size: -
d_call: -
cdr3_nt: TGTGCCAGCAGCAAAGGGGCAATCTCTGGAAACACCATATATTTT
cdr3_aa: CASSKGAISGNTIYF

v_call: TRBV4-2
j_call: TRBJ1-3
clone_size: -
d_call: -
cdr3_nt: TGTGCCAGCAGCCAAGATGGCCCGGGCACCATATATTTT
cdr3_aa: CASSQDGPGTIYF

v_call: TRBV11-2
j_call: TRBJ2-6
clone_size: -
d_call: -
cdr3_nt: TGTGCCAGCAGCTTCTTTCTGGACTGGGCCCTCTCTGGGGCCAACGTCCTGACTTTC
cdr3_aa: CASSFFLDWALSGANVLTF

v_call: TRBV21-1
j_call: TRBJ1-1
clone_size: -
d_call: -
cdr3_nt: TGTGCCAGCAGCTTGGACAGGGTCACTGAAGCTTTCTTT
cdr3_aa: CASSLDRVTEAFF

v_call: TRBV30
j_call: TRBJ1-4
clone_size: -
d_call: TRBD1
cdr3_nt: TGTGCCTGGAGCCCGGGACAGGGTAATGAAAAACTGTTTTTT
cdr3_aa: CAWSPGQGNEKLFF

v_call: TRBV27
j_call: TRBJ1-6
clone_size: -
d_call: -
cdr3_nt: TGTGCCAGCAGACCCTTGGAGGATAATTCACCCCTCCACTTT
cdr3_aa: CASRPLEDNSPLHF

v_call: TRBV24-1
j_call: TRBJ1-2
clone_size: -
d_call: -
cdr3_nt: TGTGCCACCAGTGATTTTGGACAGAGGGGCTACACCTTC
cdr3_aa: CATSDFGQRGYTF

v_call: TRBV10-1
j_call: TRBJ2-7
clone_size: few
d_call: -
cdr3_nt: TGCGCCAGCAGTGAAGAACAGAACTACGAGCAGTACTTC
cdr3_aa: CASSEEQNYEQYF

v_call: TRBV5-1
j_call: TRBJ1-2
clone_size: -
d_call: TRBD1
cdr3_nt: TGCGCCAGCCAGGGCACGACAGGGAGCCTTAACTATGGCTACACCTTC
cdr3_aa: CASQGTTGSLNYGYTF

v_call: TRBV25-1
j_call: TRBJ2-3
clone_size: -
d_call: -
cdr3_nt: TGTGCCAGCAGTGAAGGGCAGAGATTCACAGATACGCAGTATTTT
cdr3_aa: CASSEGQRFTDTQYF

v_call: TRBV5-1
j_call: TRBJ1-1
clone_size: once
d_call: TRBD1
cdr3_nt: TGCGCCAGCAGGTTTACAGGGGTTACTGAAGCTTTCTTT
cdr3_aa: CASRFTGVTEAFF

v_call: TRBV18
j_call: TRBJ1-4
clone_size: -
d_call: -
cdr3_nt: TGTGCCAGCTCACTTAACAAGGGAGGTAATGAAAAACTGTTTTTT
cdr3_aa: CASSLNKGGNEKLFF

v_call: TRBV6-5
j_call: TRBJ1-3
clone_size: -
d_call: -
cdr3_nt: TGTGCCAGCAAGAACTCTAACCGGAACACCATATATTTT
cdr3_aa: CASKNSNRNTIYF

v_call: TRBV2
j_call: TRBJ2-5
clone_size: -
d_call: -
cdr3_nt: TGTGCCAGCAGTGATAATTTCGGAGGAGAGACCCAGTACTTC
cdr3_aa: CASSDNFGGETQYF

v_call: TRBV7-2
j_call: TRBJ1-5
clone_size: -
d_call: -
cdr3_nt: TGTGCCAGCAGCTTACCCTATAGCAATCAGCCCCAGCATTTT
cdr3_aa: CASSLPYSNQPQHF

v_call: TRBV28
j_call: TRBJ2-7
clone_size: once
d_call: TRBD2
cdr3_nt: TGTGCCGCCTCCCGGGGAGGGAGCTCCTACGAGCAGTACTTC
cdr3_aa: CAASRGGSSYEQYF

v_call: TRBV29-1
j_call: TRBJ1-1
clone_size: -
d_call: -
cdr3_nt: TGCAGCGTTGCAGGGGTGGAAGCTTTCTTT
cdr3_aa: CSVAGVEAFF

v_call: TRBV5-1
j_call: TRBJ2-1
clone_size: once
d_call: TRBD1
cdr3_nt: TGCGCCAGCAGCGCCGGGACAGGACCCTCCTACAATGAGCAGTTCTTC
cdr3_aa: CASSAGTGPSYNEQFF

v_call: TRBV6-5
j_call: TRBJ1-6
clone_size: -
d_call: -
cdr3_nt: TGTGCCAGCAGTTACACAGGTCAGGGGAATTCACCCCTCCACTTT
cdr3_aa: CASSYTGQGNSPLHF

v_call: TRBV9
j_call: TRBJ2-2
clone_size: -
d_call: TRBD1
cdr3_nt: TGTGCCAGCAGAGCCGGACAGGGTCCGGGCACCGGGGAGCTGTTTTTT
cdr3_aa: CASRAGQGPGTGELFF

v_call: TRBV9
j_call: TRBJ2-2
clone_size: -
d_call: -
cdr3_nt: TGTGCCAGCTTAGGGGGAGCCGGGGAGCTGTTTTTT
cdr3_aa: CASLGGAGELFF

v_call: TRBV7-8
j_call: TRBJ1-5
clone_size: -
d_call: -
cdr3_nt: TGTGCCAGCAGCCCGACATTTGGCGATCAGCCCCAGCATTTT
cdr3_aa: CASSPTFGDQPQHF

v_call: TRBV24-1
j_call: TRBJ1-2
clone_size: once
d_call: -
cdr3_nt: TGTGCCACCAGTGCCTCGCGCGGAAACTATGGCTACACCTTC
cdr3_aa: CATSASRGNYGYTF

v_call: TRBV28
j_call: TRBJ1-3
clone_size: few
d_call: TRBD1
cdr3_nt: TGTGCCAGCAGACCGGGACAGGGCCTCGGAAACACCATATATTTT
cdr3_aa: CASRPGQGLGNTIYF

v_call: TRBV5-4
j_call: TRBJ1-1
clone_size: -
d_call: TRBD1
cdr3_nt: TGTGCCAGCAGCTTGGCCCCGGACAGGTATGAAGCTTTCTTT
cdr3_aa: CASSLAPDRYEAFF

v_call: TRBV12-3/TRBV12-4
j_call: TRBJ1-1
clone_size: -
d_call: -
cdr3_nt: TGTGCCAGCAGGGGGGGATTCGGGACTGAAGCTTTCTTT
cdr3_aa: CASRGGFGTEAFF

v_call: TRBV28
j_call: TRBJ1-1
clone_size: -
d_call: TRBD1
cdr3_nt: TGTGCCAGCAGTACGGGACAGGGTGGAACTGAAGCTTTCTTT
cdr3_aa: CASSTGQGGTEAFF

v_call: TRBV6-5
j_call: TRBJ2-7
clone_size: -
d_call: TRBD2
cdr3_nt: TGTGCCAGCAGTCTACTAGCGGGGGAAGGGGAGCAGTACTTC
cdr3_aa: CASSLLAGEGEQYF

v_call: TRBV25-1
j_call: TRBJ2-7
clone_size: -
d_call: TRBD2
cdr3_nt: TGTGCCAGCACCCCGGGACTAGCGGGGCCCGAGCAGTACTTC
cdr3_aa: CASTPGLAGPEQYF

v_call: TRBV10-3
j_call: TRBJ1-1
clone_size: -
d_call: TRBD1
cdr3_nt: TGTGCCATCAGGCGAGACAGGGATGGTGAAGCTTTCTTT
cdr3_aa: CAIRRDRDGEAFF

v_call: TRBV5-1
j_call: TRBJ2-2
clone_size: -
d_call: TRBD1
cdr3_nt: TGCGCCAGCAGCCTGACCGACAGGGTTAACACCGGGGAGCTGTTTTTT
cdr3_aa: CASSLTDRVNTGELFF

v_call: TRBV5-1
j_call: TRBJ2-2
clone_size: -
d_call: TRBD2
cdr3_nt: TGCGCCAGCAGGCTGGGGACTACCGGGGCCGGGGAGCTGTTTTTT
cdr3_aa: CASRLGTTGAGELFF

v_call: TRBV9
j_call: TRBJ1-2
clone_size: -
d_call: -
cdr3_nt: TGTGCCAGCAGCGGGACAGCCCCTAACTATGGCTACACCTTC
cdr3_aa: CASSGTAPNYGYTF

v_call: TRBV12-5
j_call: TRBJ2-4
clone_size: -
d_call: -
cdr3_nt: TGTGCTAGTGGTTTGGTTGTGGGAGGTCGAGCCAAAAACATTCAGTACTTC
cdr3_aa: CASGLVVGGRAKNIQYF

v_call: TRBV28
j_call: TRBJ2-2
clone_size: -
d_call: -
cdr3_nt: TGTGCCAGCAGTTTGCGACAGGAGGTTTACACCGGGGAGCTGTTTTTT
cdr3_aa: CASSLRQEVYTGELFF

v_call: TRBV7-2
j_call: TRBJ1-1
clone_size: -
d_call: -
cdr3_nt: TGTGCCAGCAGCCAGCGGGGTGAAGCTTTCTTT
cdr3_aa: CASSQRGEAFF

v_call: TRBV14
j_call: TRBJ2-1
clone_size: -
d_call: TRBD2
cdr3_nt: TGTGCCAGCAGCCCGAAGGGCGGGGGACCCCCCAATCAAATATACAATGAGCAGTTCTTC
cdr3_aa: CASSPKGGGPPNQIYNEQFF

v_call: TRBV7-9
j_call: TRBJ2-7
clone_size: -
d_call: TRBD1
cdr3_nt: TGTGCCAGCAGCTCCCCGGAACAATACAGGGGGCATGTCTCCTACGAGCAGTACTTC
cdr3_aa: CASSSPEQYRGHVSYEQYF

v_call: TRBV27
j_call: TRBJ1-2
clone_size: few
d_call: TRBD1
cdr3_nt: TGTGCCAGCAGTTTCAACAGGGGGCTCGGCTACACCTTC
cdr3_aa: CASSFNRGLGYTF

v_call: TRBV11-3
j_call: TRBJ2-1
clone_size: -
d_call: TRBD2
cdr3_nt: TGTGCCAGCAGCTTAGAGGGGACTAGCGGGGGCGGTGAGCAGTTCTTC
cdr3_aa: CASSLEGTSGGGEQFF

v_call: TRBV3-1/TRBV3-2
j_call: TRBJ2-7
clone_size: few
d_call: -
cdr3_nt: TGTGCCAGCAGCCCCACGATGCGGGGCCGTCGAGAGCAGTACTTC
cdr3_aa: CASSPTMRGRREQYF

v_call: TRBV9
j_call: TRBJ1-3
clone_size: -
d_call: TRBD1
cdr3_nt: TGTGCCAGCGACAGGGGCGTCTCTGGAAACACCATATATTTT
cdr3_aa: CASDRGVSGNTIYF

v_call: TRBV19
j_call: TRBJ1-1
clone_size: few
d_call: -
cdr3_nt: TGTGCCAGCCATAAGAGGGCAGCAACGAACACTGAAGCTTTCTTT
cdr3_aa: CASHKRAATNTEAFF

v_call: TRBV6-5
j_call: TRBJ1-3
clone_size: -
d_call: -
cdr3_nt: TGTGCCAGCAGTAACTTACAGAGCTCTGGAAACACCATATATTTT
cdr3_aa: CASSNLQSSGNTIYF

v_call: TRBV12-1
j_call: TRBJ2-1
clone_size: -
d_call: -
cdr3_nt: TGTGCCAAAGGGACTAGCGGATACAATGAGCAGTTCTTC
cdr3_aa: CAKGTSGYNEQFF

v_call: TRBV5-5
j_call: TRBJ1-5
clone_size: once
d_call: TRBD1
cdr3_nt: TGTGCCAGCAGCTTGGATGGCAGGGGGAAGGGCAATCAGCCCCAGCATTTT
cdr3_aa: CASSLDGRGKGNQPQHF

v_call: TRBV6-4
j_call: TRBJ1-6
clone_size: -
d_call: -
cdr3_nt: TGTGCCAGCGGCACAGGGTATAATTCACCCCTCCACTTT
cdr3_aa: CASGTGYNSPLHF

v_call: TRBV27
j_call: TRBJ1-5
clone_size: -
d_call: TRBD1
cdr3_nt: TGTGCCAGCAGTATGACAGGGGCCATGGAGCCCCAGCATTTT
cdr3_aa: CASSMTGAMEPQHF

v_call: TRBV2
j_call: TRBJ1-2
clone_size: -
d_call: TRBD1
cdr3_nt: TGTGCCAGCAGTAGGACAGGGAGGGCTCATAACTATGGCTACACCTTC
cdr3_aa: CASSRTGRAHNYGYTF

v_call: TRBV11-2
j_call: TRBJ2-7
clone_size: -
d_call: TRBD2
cdr3_nt: TGTGCCAGCAGCCCAGCGGGAGCCCCCTACGAGCAGTACTTC
cdr3_aa: CASSPAGAPYEQYF

v_call: TRBV2
j_call: TRBJ1-5
clone_size: -
d_call: -
cdr3_nt: TGTGCCAGCACATCCGGGAGGGTTAATCAGCCCCAGCATTTT
cdr3_aa: CASTSGRVNQPQHF